This T cell receptor beta chain comes out of a study of cytomegalovirus exposure and HLA in healthy donors. Study results and limitations: Most TCR sequences showed up rarely, but some public TCRs showed up in many donors.

On this clone itself: What it recognizes is unknown. In the same sample, other DNA sequences code for this CDR3.

The CDR3 loop spans 13 amino acids. CDR1 and CDR2 from the germline V gene are SNHLY and FYNNEI. V was shortened by 8 bases and J by 5 bases, with 13 bases between the two germline ends. The primer mix had 60 Vbeta and 13 Jbeta primers. The assay was immunoSEQ multiplex PCR, and TCRdb's table has in-frame clones only and misses some. The sample has about 120,000 clones; over 75% are singletons. The clonotype was recovered from a man aged 40-55 years in good health and CMV-seronegative. The genes are TRBV2 and TRBJ1-5; weak D call: TRBD1 (5 bases). Sequenced: PBMCs. The CDR3 coding sequence is TGTGCCAGCCGTGGGACCGGGGATCAGCCCCAGCATTTT. Its protein product is CASRGTGDQPQHF.